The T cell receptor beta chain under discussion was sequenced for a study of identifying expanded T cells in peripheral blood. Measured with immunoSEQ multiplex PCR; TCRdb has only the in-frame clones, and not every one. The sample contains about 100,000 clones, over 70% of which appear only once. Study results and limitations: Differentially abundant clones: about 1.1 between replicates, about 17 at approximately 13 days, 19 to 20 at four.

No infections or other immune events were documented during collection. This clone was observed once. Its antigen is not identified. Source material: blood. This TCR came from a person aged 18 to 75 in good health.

For the CDR3, the DNA is TGTGCCAGCAGCCAGGATACAGGGGCCACCTACGAGCAGTACTTC. It is translated as CASSQDTGATYEQYF. This rearrangement joins TRBV4-2 to TRBJ2-7; 7 bases are shared with TRBD1. Trimming at V came to 3 bases and at J to 2 bases, leaving 7 bases not matched to a gene. Germline V gene lookup returns CDR1 LGHNA and CDR2 YNFKEQ. The CDR3 loop spans 15 amino acids.